This paragraph reports one TCR beta chain. Its recognized antigen is unknown. No base qualities exist here, and no much larger clone lies one base off it. This specimen belongs to a study of T cell changes during pregnancy in multiple sclerosis (dated by TCRdb to between 2017 and 2020). A note on the overall study: The study examined how the T cell repertoire changed over the course of pregnancy in women with multiple sclerosis.

Preparation of the library involved the immunoSEQ multiplex PCR assay. Held by TCRdb, this immuneACCESS table contains in-frame sequences only and omits some clones. Under half of the omission traces to an unresolved V gene where checked; the cause of the rest is unknown. This sample comprises over 45,000 clones, about nine tenths of them detected only once. Of the sample, 0.5% to 0.6% falls within the top ten clones. V is clipped by 6 bases and J by 0 bases, and the sequence between their germline boundaries is 9 bases long. Inclusive of the bounding cysteine and phenylalanine, the CDR3 is 15 residues long. Left in the record is the CDR3 DNA by itself, 45 bases read in frame from the first base. CDR1 and CDR2 are drawn from the germline V gene: MDHEN, SYDVKM.

The sample in question was CD4+ T cells from peripheral blood mononuclear cells, obtained after pregnancy. The chain is assembled from TRBV28 and TRBJ2-6; TRBD1 could be the D gene, as 6 bases match. This TCR was sampled from a female donor with multiple sclerosis, enrolled in a pregnancy study. The sequenced DNA: TGTGCCAGCAGCACGACAGGCTCTGGGGCCAACGTCCTGACTTTC. The translation is CASSTTGSGANVLTF.